These 5 T cell receptor beta chains came from one sample sequenced in a study of CD8 T cells in ankylosing spondylitis. TCRdb re-derived calls from the 5' RACE reads in MiXCR, one entry per CDR3 protein. The sample carries 200,000 to 250,000 distinct CDR3 sequences, 10% recorded once. The sequenced sample was blood, either unsorted or a sorted T cell fraction (not recorded which). All receptors derive from a male donor with ankylosing spondylitis or in good health (not recorded which).

This clonotype was seen repeatedly, ten times or more. The chain couples TRBV20-1 to TRBJ1-1; D is ambiguous. The V end lost 3 bases, the J end lost 0 bases, and 5 bases lay between the germline ends. Germline assignment: CDR1 DFQATT and CDR2 SNEGSKA (reference sequence). This CDR3 is 12 amino acids long. CDR3 protein: CSASVLNTEAFF. The CDR3 DNA follows: TGCAGTGCTAGTGTCCTGAACACTGAAGCTTTCTTT.

In this sample, this clonotype turned up many times. The J gene is TRBJ2-5, the V gene TRBV12-3 or TRBV12-4; D gene ambiguous. Trimming cost V 11 bases and J 2 bases, with 9 bases left between them. CDR3 length: 11 residues. DNA of the CDR3: TGTGCCTCCCAAGCTCAAGAGACCCAGTACTTC. Amino acids: CASQAQETQYF.

At least ten counts were recorded for this clonotype. The rearrangement uses TRBV7-2 and TRBJ2-7; D may match TRBD1 or TRBD2 (5 bases each). The V and J ends lost 6 bases and 3 bases respectively, with 15 bases between them. CDR3 length: 14 amino acids. CDR1 SGHTA and CDR2 FQGNSA come from the germline V gene. CDR3 bases: TGTGCCAGCAGAGGGGACCCACCCTACTACGAGCAGTACTTC. Encoded protein: CASRGDPPYYEQYF.

This clonotype appeared a few times. The gene calls are TRBV11-2 and TRBJ2-2, with 15 bases fitting TRBD2. Per the germline V gene, CDR1 is SGHAT and CDR2 is FQNNGV. V lost 3 bases to trimming and J lost 0 bases; unmatched junction nucleotides: 2. CDR3 length equals 18 residues. The CDR3 nucleotides are TGTGCCAGCAGCTTCGGACTAGCGGGGGGGCCGAACACCGGGGAGCTGTTTTTT. Amino acids: CASSFGLAGGPNTGELFF.

This clonotype came up a few times. The rearrangement uses TRBV6-6 and TRBJ2-7, with D tentatively TRBD1 or TRBD2 (5 bases each). The CDR3 runs 14 residues. Germline lookup yields CDR1 MNHNY and CDR2 SVGAGI (reference sequence). V dropped 4 bases and J dropped 3 bases, with 13 bases sitting between them. CDR3 coding DNA: TGTGCCAGCAGTTTTACCGGGACCCTCTACGAGCAGTACTTC. As protein: CASSFTGTLYEQYF.